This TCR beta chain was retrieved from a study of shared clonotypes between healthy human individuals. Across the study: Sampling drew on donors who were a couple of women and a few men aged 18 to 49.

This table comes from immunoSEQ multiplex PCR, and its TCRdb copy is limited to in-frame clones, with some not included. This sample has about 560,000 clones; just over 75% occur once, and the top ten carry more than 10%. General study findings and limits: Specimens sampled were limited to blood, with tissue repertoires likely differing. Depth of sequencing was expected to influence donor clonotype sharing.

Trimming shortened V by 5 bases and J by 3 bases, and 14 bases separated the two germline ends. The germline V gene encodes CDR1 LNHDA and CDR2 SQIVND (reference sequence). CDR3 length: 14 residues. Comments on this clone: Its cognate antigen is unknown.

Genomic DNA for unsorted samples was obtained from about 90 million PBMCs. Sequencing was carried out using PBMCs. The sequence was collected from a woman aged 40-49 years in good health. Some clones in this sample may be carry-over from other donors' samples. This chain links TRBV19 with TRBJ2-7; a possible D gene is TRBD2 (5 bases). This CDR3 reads CASSVGSPHYEQYF. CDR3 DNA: TGTGCCAGTAGTGTGGGGAGCCCGCACTACGAGCAGTACTTC.